The next 30 T cell receptor beta chains were all read from a single sample in a study of graft-versus-host responses after intestinal transplantation. Data came from immunoSEQ multiplex PCR; TCRdb stores just in-frame clones and leaves some out. The sample holds tens of thousands of clones, more than 90% seen once. The source material was PBMCs, sampled 16 days after intestinal transplant. These receptors were collected from a human patient who received an intestinal transplant, so some T cells may come from the graft donor.

About this clone itself: This CDR3 is also generated by other DNA sequences in the sample. The chain has TRBV25-1 and TRBJ2-3, with D maybe TRBD1 (5 bases). The CDR3 totals 17 residues. Germline V CDR1 and CDR2: MGHDK, SYGVNS. V lost 3 bases and J 5 bases, leaving 21 bases between the germline ends. The CDR3 here is CASSDLPVGALGDTQYF. Here the CDR3 DNA reads TGTGCCAGCAGTGACCTGCCTGTTGGGGCATTGGGAGATACGCAGTATTTT.

The chain joins TRBV6-5 to TRBJ2-5; D is ambiguous. The assigned J gene may be wrong: the sequence end matches TRBJ2-7 better. CDR1 is MNHEY, CDR2 SVGAGI, per germline. This CDR3 is built from 15 residues. CDR3: CASSYSGSGENEQYF. Written as DNA, the CDR3 is TGTGCCAGCAGTTACTCAGGGTCAGGAGAAAACGAGCAGTACTTC.

The CDR3 loop is CASSHLGPGQGSLSAEKLFF. CDR3 in DNA: TGCGCCAGCAGCCACCTCGGACCGGGACAGGGCTCCTTATCGGCTGAAAAACTGTTTTTT. The chain is built from TRBV4-1 and TRBJ1-4; 9 positions agree with TRBD1. This CDR3 contains 20 residues. J gave up 7 bases and V 3 bases, and 21 bases lay outside the gene matches. Looked up from germline, CDR1 is MGHRA and CDR2 is YSYEKL.

The V gene is TRBV4-3, the J gene TRBJ1-2; D unresolved. Germline CDR1 LGHNA, CDR2 YSLEER. CDR3 length: 14 residues. V lost 0 bases and J 8 bases, leaving 13 bases between the germline ends. CDR3 nucleotides: TGCGCCAGCAGCCAAGATGAGGGTAGAGACGGCTACACCTTC. It is translated as CASSQDEGRDGYTF.

This chain joins TRBV7-3 and TRBJ2-5; 12 bases map to TRBD2. The germline V gene has CDR1 SGHTA and CDR2 FQGTGA. The V and J ends lost 5 bases and 2 bases, in that order; junction bases with no gene match: 6. The CDR3 length is 16 residues. CDR3 sequence (DNA): TGTGCCAGCAGCACCTCCGGACTAGCGGGGCAAGAGACCCAGTACTTC. This translates into CASSTSGLAGQETQYF.

The chain links TRBV27 to TRBJ2-1; 9 bases map to TRBD1. V was pared by 5 bases and J by 4 bases, with 3 bases of the junction left unmatched. The CDR3 extends over 14 amino acids. Germline V lookup: CDR1 MNHEY, CDR2 SMNVEV (reference sequence). CDR3 loop: CASSPGQGYNEQFF. The CDR3 DNA follows: TGTGCCAGCAGTCCGGGACAGGGTTACAATGAGCAGTTCTTC.

The rearrangement uses TRBV5-6 and TRBJ2-7, with a possible D match to TRBD1 (7 bases). The CDR3 runs to 14 residues. V was cut by 2 bases and J by 5 bases, with 14 bases left in between. Germline CDR1 and CDR2: SGHDT and YYEEEE. The CDR3 sequence is CASSFDREAHEQYF. The CDR3 DNA reads as TGTGCCAGCAGCTTCGACAGGGAGGCCCACGAGCAGTACTTC.

The gene calls are TRBV28 and TRBJ1-1; no clear D gene. The CDR3 contains 15 residues. Germline V gene sequence: CDR1 MDHEN, CDR2 SYDVKM. V lost 2 bases and J 0 bases, leaving 10 bases between the germline ends. The CDR3: CASSLNAGLNTEAFF. CDR3 sequence (DNA): TGTGCCAGCAGTTTAAATGCAGGACTGAACACTGAAGCTTTCTTT.

This sequence joins TRBV7-8 and TRBJ2-1, with no clear D. Germline-derived CDR1 and CDR2 are SGHVS and FQNEAQ. The CDR3 spans 15 residues. Trimming pared 3 bases from V and 16 bases from J, leaving 25 bases between. CDR3 bases: TGTGCCAGCAGCTTTCCTACAACCCGATACCCAGTTTATTTCTTC. This codes for CASSFPTTRYPVYFF.

V is TRBV28 and J is TRBJ1-4; TRBD1 aligns across 9 bases. The J segment lost 7 bases and the V segment lost 2 bases, leaving 5 bases of the junction unmatched. Germline-derived CDR1 and CDR2 are MDHEN and SYDVKM. This CDR3 spans 15 amino acids. The DNA for the CDR3 is TGTGCCAGCAGTTTAATGGGACAGGGAGGTGAAAAACTGTTTTTT. It is translated as CASSLMGQGGEKLFF.

The chain uses TRBV12-5 and TRBJ2-1; 9 bases map to TRBD2. The CDR3 covers 19 residues. Trimming cost V 0 bases and J 5 bases; bases outside gene matches: 14. Germline V gives CDR1 LGHNT, CDR2 FRNRAP. This CDR3 reads CASGLVASGTLIPNNEQFF. The CDR3 region has the DNA TGTGCTAGTGGTTTGGTGGCTAGCGGGACACTGATACCTAACAATGAGCAGTTCTTC.

Details on this clone: One junction end disagrees with the germline gene, perhaps due to a read error. The chain links TRBV28 to TRBJ2-2; a weak D match, TRBD2 (5 bases). Germline CDR1 reads MDHEN; CDR2 reads SYDVKM. There are 14 residues in the CDR3. The CDR3 coding sequence is TGTGCCGGCAGTATAGCGACGAACACCGGGGAGCTGTTTTTT. Its translation is CAGSIATNTGELFF.

This clone appeared a single time. The chain recombines TRBV28 with TRBJ2-3, with D possibly matching TRBD2 (7 bases). V was cut by 10 bases and J by 4 bases, with 21 bases left in between. The CDR3 is 15 residues long. CDR1 is MDHEN, CDR2 SYDVKM, per germline. CDR3 sequence reads: CATRGGGLGADTQYF. The CDR3 region has the DNA TGTGCCACCAGAGGGGGGGGGCTGGGCGCAGATACGCAGTATTTT.

This sequence joins TRBV5-5 and TRBJ2-3, with D perhaps TRBD2 (6 bases). In germline, CDR1 is SGHKS, CDR2 YYEKEE (reference sequence). CDR3 size: 16 residues. Trimming took off 2 bases at V and 0 bases at J, with 13 bases between the two ends. The CDR3 nucleotides are TGTGCCAGCAGCTTAGGGACTTCCACCAGCACAGATACGCAGTATTTT. This translates into CASSLGTSTSTDTQYF.

A single count supports this clone. This sequence joins TRBV14 and TRBJ1-2, with 10 bases lining up with TRBD1. V shed 3 bases and J 4 bases; nucleotides not matched to a gene: 2. Germline lookup yields CDR1 SGHDN and CDR2 FVKESK. CDR3 length equals 14 residues. CDR3 amino acids: CASSQTGGSYGYTF. In DNA, the CDR3 is TGTGCCAGCAGCCAGACAGGGGGCAGCTATGGCTACACCTTC.

The chain recombines TRBV7-2 with TRBJ2-7; the D is unclear. V lost 1 base and J lost 1, with 17 bases in between. The CDR3 has 17 residues. In germline, CDR1 is SGHTA, CDR2 FQGNSA. CDR3 protein: CASSLGLYEVLSYEQYF. The DNA of the CDR3 is TGTGCCAGCAGCTTAGGGTTGTATGAGGTCTTATCCTACGAGCAGTACTTC. The full variable domain, completed using reference TRBV7-2 and TRBJ2-7, is GAGVSQSPSNKVTEKGKDVELRCDPISGHTALYWYRQSLGQGLEFLIYFQGNSAPDKSGLPSDRFSAERTGGSVSTLTIQRTQQEDSAVYLCASSLGLYEVLSYEQYFGPGTRLTVT.

The genes are TRBV28 and TRBJ1-5; 12 bases match TRBD1. Germline-derived CDR1 and CDR2 are MDHEN and SYDVKM. The V gene end was trimmed by 6 bases and the J gene end by 7 bases; junction bases not matched to a gene: 10. CDR3 length: 16 residues. The CDR3 coding sequence is TGTGCCAGCAGCCTTCCGTGGGGACAGGGGGCGCAGCCCCAGCATTTT. It encodes CASSLPWGQGAQPQHF.

This clone was counted once. The CDR3 DNA is TGTGCCAGCAGAGACCACAGAGACACTGAAGCTTTCTTT. Its protein product is CASRDHRDTEAFF. The rearrangement uses TRBV6-5 and TRBJ1-1, with D unresolved. The V end was cut by 6 bases, the J end by 3 bases, with 11 bases between. The CDR3 length is 13 residues. From germline, CDR1 is MNHEY and CDR2 SVGAGI.

The chain employs TRBV5-5 and TRBJ1-2; D ambiguous. The length of the CDR3 is 13 residues. The V gene lost 7 bases and the J gene lost 4 bases, with 14 bases spanning the gap. Germline CDR1 SGHKS, CDR2 YYEKEE (reference sequence). The CDR3 DNA is TGTGCCAGCGGAACGGCGGGAATCTATGGCTACACCTTC. It yields the protein CASGTAGIYGYTF. Complete variable domain (other parts from reference TRBV5-5 and TRBJ1-2): DAGVTQSPTHLIKTRGQQVTLRCSPISGHKSVSWYQQVLGQGPQFIFQYYEKEERGRGNFPDRFSARQFPNYSSELNVNALLLGDSALYLCASGTAGIYGYTFGSGTRLTVV.

The rearrangement links TRBV4-1 to TRBJ2-7; the D gene is possibly TRBD2 (6 bases). V dropped 1 base and J dropped 2 bases, with 12 bases sitting between them. Germline-derived CDR1 and CDR2 are MGHRA and YSYEKL. The CDR3 is made up of 15 amino acids. The CDR3 is CASSQGASVTYEQYF. CDR3 bases: TGCGCCAGCAGCCAAGGGGCTAGCGTAACCTACGAGCAGTACTTC.

This chain connects TRBV7-9 to TRBJ2-7, with 12 bases aligning to TRBD2. There are 18 residues in the CDR3. V gave up 4 bases and J gave up 3 bases; unmatched junction bases: 13. Germline CDR1 and CDR2: SEHNR and FQNEAQ (reference sequence). This chain's CDR3 is CASSSAGLAGPTDYEQYF. CDR3 sequence (DNA): TGTGCCAGCAGCTCCGCGGGACTAGCGGGCCCCACGGACTACGAGCAGTACTTC. The whole variable domain, filled in from reference TRBV7-9 and TRBJ2-7, reads DTGVSQNPRHKITKRGQNVTFRCDPISEHNRLYWYRQTLGQGPEFLTYFQNEAQLEKSRLLSDRFSAERPKGSFSTLEIQRTEQGDSAMYLCASSSAGLAGPTDYEQYFGPGTRLTVT.

The chain is built from TRBV7-9 and TRBJ2-7; TRBD2 is a possible D gene (6 bases). Germline CDR1 and CDR2: SEHNR and FQNEAQ (reference sequence). Trimming took off 0 bases at V and 2 bases at J, with 11 bases between the two ends. This CDR3 spans 15 amino acids. CDR3 DNA sequence: TGTGCCAGCAGCTTAGCGTTGCGGGGCACCTACGAGCAGTACTTC. Translation: CASSLALRGTYEQYF.

V and J are TRBV11-2 and TRBJ2-7; 8 nucleotides line up with TRBD2. The CDR3 length is 14 residues. Germline V gives CDR1 SGHAT, CDR2 FQNNGV. With V trimmed by 2 bases and J by 1 base, 1 base remained unmatched. The CDR3 sequence: CASSLLAGSYEQYF. CDR3 sequence (DNA): TGTGCCAGCAGCTTACTAGCGGGTTCCTACGAGCAGTACTTC.

The chain uses TRBV29-1 and TRBJ1-2, with D maybe TRBD1 (6 bases). Per germline, CDR1 SQVTM and CDR2 ANQGSEA. CDR3 length equals 16 residues. V lost 0 bases and J 3 bases, leaving 17 bases between the germline ends. In DNA, the CDR3 is TGCAGCGTTGAAGAACGAGGGGGGCAACCTTACTATGGCTACACCTTC. Encoded protein: CSVEERGGQPYYGYTF.

This sequence joins TRBV5-1 and TRBJ2-5; TRBD2 aligns across 11 bases. Germline V gene data show CDR1 as SGHRS and CDR2 as YFSETQ. The CDR3 loop spans 17 amino acids. The V and J ends lost 3 bases and 5 bases, in that order; junction bases with no gene match: 12. CDR3 sequence (DNA): TGCGCCAGCAGCTCACGTCTAACTAGCGGGGGCGAGGAGACCCAGTACTTC. Translated, it gives CASSSRLTSGGEETQYF.

This chain joins TRBV27 and TRBJ2-7; D might be TRBD1 (6 bases). Germline lookup yields CDR1 MNHEY and CDR2 SMNVEV (reference sequence). With 4 bases removed from V and 2 bases from J, the gap between germline ends came to 15 bases. CDR3 size: 15 residues. CDR3 region: CASSYGQPLAYEQYF. The DNA for the CDR3 is TGTGCCAGCAGTTACGGACAGCCCCTTGCCTACGAGCAGTACTTC.

The CDR3 DNA reads as TGTGCCTGGAGTAGAGGCAGGGCGAATGAACGGACCTACGAGCAGTACTTC. Its protein product is CAWSRGRANERTYEQYF. The chain carries TRBV30 and TRBJ2-7, with a possible D match to TRBD1 (5 bases). The germline gives CDR1 GTSNPN, CDR2 SVGIG (reference sequence). The germline V and J ends were trimmed by 2 bases and 2 bases, with 22 bases remaining between them. The CDR3 loop spans 17 amino acids.

The gene calls are TRBV7-9 and TRBJ2-2; D call uncertain. Trimming removed 2 bases from V and 2 bases from J, with 18 bases in between. Germline CDR1 is SEHNR and CDR2 is FQNEAQ (reference sequence). The CDR3 loop spans 18 amino acids. CDR3 amino acids: CASSLIFANKGNTGELFF. Written as DNA, the CDR3 is TGTGCCAGCAGCTTAATTTTCGCTAACAAGGGAAACACCGGGGAGCTGTTTTTT.

The chain joins TRBV19 to TRBJ1-2; TRBD1 is a possible D gene (6 bases). This CDR3 has 13 amino acids. Trimming took 6 bases from V and 1 from J, leaving 9 bases between them. Germline lookup yields CDR1 LNHDA and CDR2 SQIVND (reference sequence). CDR3 DNA: TGTGCCAGTAGGGGGGCTGGTAACTATGGCTACACCTTC. It is translated as CASRGAGNYGYTF.

The chain uses TRBV6-5 and TRBJ1-5, with D unresolved. The germline CDR1 and CDR2 sequences are MNHEY and SVGAGI. The CDR3 has 14 residues. The V gene lost 8 bases and the J gene lost 0 bases, with 11 bases spanning the gap. CDR3 sequence: CASGEAYSNQPQHF. CDR3 nucleotides: TGTGCCAGCGGGGAAGCTTATAGCAATCAGCCCCAGCATTTT.